This T cell receptor (beta chain) emerged from a study of control samples from healthy donors and cancer patients. Produced via immunoSEQ multiplex PCR; TCRdb's table is partial and in-frame only. The data contain almost 85,000 clones, approximately 94% of them singletons. V was clipped by 2 bases and J by 2 bases; unmatched bases: 13. This CDR3 is built from 18 residues. From germline, CDR1 is MNHEY and CDR2 SMNVEV (reference sequence). V and J are TRBV27 and TRBJ2-7, with 9 bases lining up with TRBD2. Sequenced material: blood. This clonotype originated in a woman between 18 and 29 years old in good health. The DNA for the CDR3 is TGTGCCAGCAGTTTAACTGGCGGGGGGGCCGGAGGAGCCTACGAGCAGTACTTC. It encodes CASSLTGGGAGGAYEQYF.